This entry lists 5 T cell receptor beta chains sequenced from one sample in a study of control samples from healthy donors and cancer patients. Generated by immunoSEQ multiplex PCR, the TCRdb table keeps only in-frame clones and is missing some. This sample has over 100,000 clones, with around 90% found just once. Sample: blood. The receptors were gathered from a middle-aged man in good health.

J is TRBJ2-7 and V is TRBV5-1, with TRBD1 matching 8 bases. After removal of 1 base from V and 6 bases from J, the junction contained 6 bases not matched to a gene. The CDR3 consists of 14 residues. The germline CDR1 and CDR2 sequences are SGHRS and YFSETQ. The CDR3 region is CASSLRGRGLEQYF. The CDR3 region has the DNA TGCGCCAGCAGCTTGCGGGGCAGGGGGCTCGAGCAGTACTTC.

The rearrangement joins TRBV27 to TRBJ1-2; D not certain. V lost 6 bases, J lost 1 base, and 6 bases lay in between. The V gene's germline CDR1 is MNHEY and CDR2 SMNVEV (reference sequence). This CDR3 contains 12 residues. The CDR3, as DNA: TGTGCCAGCAGCTCCAATAACTATGGCTACACCTTC. This encodes CASSSNNYGYTF.

The gene calls are TRBV30 and TRBJ1-1, with D possibly being TRBD1 (5 bases). V dropped 2 bases and J dropped 2 bases, with 9 bases sitting between them. The CDR3 covers 13 residues. The germline CDR1 and CDR2 sequences are GTSNPN and SVGIG (reference sequence). The CDR3 reads CAWSRGDNTEAFF. In DNA, the CDR3 is TGTGCCTGGAGTCGTGGGGACAACACTGAAGCTTTCTTT.

The chain is built from TRBV5-1 and TRBJ2-5; D might be TRBD1 or TRBD2, each matching 5 bases. Trimming stripped 2 bases from V and 5 bases from J, with 13 bases between. CDR1 and CDR2 from the germline V gene are SGHRS and YFSETQ. The CDR3 totals 14 residues. The CDR3 nucleotides read TGCGCCAGCAGCTTCCCCGGGACCTCGGAGACCCAGTACTTC. Its protein is CASSFPGTSETQYF.

The CDR3 loop is CASSDVLFETSYTF. CDR3 coding DNA: TGTGCCAGCAGTGACGTTCTTTTCGAGACAAGCTACACCTTC. The chain recombines TRBV6-1 with TRBJ1-2; no reliable D call. The CDR3 runs to 14 residues. Per germline, CDR1 MNHNS and CDR2 SASEGT. V lost 3 bases and J 9 bases, leaving 17 bases between the germline ends.